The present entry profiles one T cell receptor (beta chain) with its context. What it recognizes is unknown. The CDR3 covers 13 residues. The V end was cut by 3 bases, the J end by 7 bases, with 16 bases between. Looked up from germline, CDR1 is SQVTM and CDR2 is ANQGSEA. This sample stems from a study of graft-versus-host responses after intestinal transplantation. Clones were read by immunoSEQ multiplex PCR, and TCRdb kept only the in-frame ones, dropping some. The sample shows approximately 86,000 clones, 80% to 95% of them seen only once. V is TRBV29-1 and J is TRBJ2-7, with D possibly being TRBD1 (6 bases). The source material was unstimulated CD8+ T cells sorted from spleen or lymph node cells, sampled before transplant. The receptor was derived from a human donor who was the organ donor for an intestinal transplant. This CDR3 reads CSVDPQGTGEQYF. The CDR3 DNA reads TGCAGCGTTGATCCTCAGGGGACGGGGGAGCAGTACTTC.